The clone carrying this T cell receptor beta chain was seen a single time. The authors' processing: The authors estimated nucleated cell counts from reference gene primer amplification. Repertoires were generated with immunoSEQ multiplex PCR, while TCRdb's copy carries only in-frame clones and drops some. Clone size and the V and J calls come from that table; the DNA yielded D and trimming. The sample lists around 100,000 clones, 87% occurring once. Deletions cut 9 bases from V and 0 bases from J, with 19 bases between. Looked up from germline, CDR1 is SGHAT and CDR2 is FQDESV (reference sequence). The CDR3 length is 16 residues. The data were taken from a study of blood T cell repertoires in COVID-19. As for the study in general: Sources were T cells, B-cell-depleted T cells, or PBMCs; the material itself was cDNA or gDNA.

This chain links TRBV11-1 with TRBJ2-3, with D tentatively TRBD2 (6 bases). Sequenced: peripheral blood. The receptor was isolated from a man between 50 and 59 years old in a cohort sampled during active COVID-19. Here the CDR3 reads CASTPRDSPSTDTQYF. CDR3 DNA sequence: TGTGCCAGTACACCCCGGGACTCCCCTAGCACAGATACGCAGTATTTT.